The sequence of this T cell receptor delta chain was determined in a study of gamma-delta T cells after stem cell transplantation. This clone turned up a few times. The mismatch at residue 13 between this DNA's translation and the TCRdb protein of a much larger clone likely reflects a read error; the protein shown is translated from the DNA. TCRdb reran clone calling via CATT on the RT-PCR reads. Counted here are about 15,000 delta-chain clones, over 8% occurring once; the ten biggest clones make up approximately 66%. In germline, CDR1 is GEAIGNYY, CDR2 EKD. With 2 bases clipped from V and 2 bases from J, the junction kept 16 bases outside the gene matches. This CDR3 has 19 residues.

The chain uses TRDV2 and TRDJ1; 10 bases align to TRDD3. This TCR was sampled from a human donor. It is not recorded whose cells these are; they may come from a transplant donor. Sequenced: gamma-delta T cells. CDR3 in amino acids: CACDKIYILGDSATDKLIF. CDR3 bases: TGTGCCTGTGACAAGATCTACATACTGGGGGATTCGGCGACCGATAAACTCATCTTT.